This is a list of T cell receptor beta chains from one sample in a study of T cell changes during pregnancy in multiple sclerosis. Assay used: immunoSEQ multiplex PCR; TCRdb lists only in-frame clones, some missing. This sample has 45,000 or so clones, with about 90% found just once. Sequenced here: CD8+ T cells from peripheral blood mononuclear cells, sampled after pregnancy. The source of these receptors is a female donor with multiple sclerosis, enrolled in a pregnancy study. The CDR3 runs from the conserved cysteine through the conserved F or W.

j_call: TRBJ2-1; v_call: TRBV5-5; cdr3_aa: CASSLVAQGPVNEQFF
j_call: TRBJ1-2; v_call: TRBV13; cdr3_aa: CASSSQGVSAGYTF
j_call: TRBJ1-1; v_call: TRBV6-5; cdr3_aa: CASSADRDTEAFF
j_call: TRBJ2-3; v_call: TRBV5-1; cdr3_aa: CASSLIRGPRTDTQYF
j_call: TRBJ2-7; v_call: TRBV29-1; cdr3_aa: CSVELQSKGPYEQYF
j_call: TRBJ1-4; v_call: TRBV4-2; cdr3_aa: CASSLTEGQGNEKLFF
j_call: TRBJ1-5; v_call: TRBV4-2; cdr3_aa: CASSQGIPFNQPQHF
j_call: TRBJ1-2; v_call: TRBV19; cdr3_aa: CASNEGENGYTF
j_call: TRBJ2-7; v_call: TRBV4-3; cdr3_aa: CASSQGVSAGGTYEQYF
j_call: TRBJ1-5; v_call: TRBV4-1; cdr3_aa: CASSQDHGGGPNQPQHF
j_call: TRBJ2-1; v_call: TRBV6-6; cdr3_aa: CASSYGSDEQFF
j_call: TRBJ1-1; v_call: TRBV5-1; cdr3_aa: CASSLAAELRVYMNTEAFF
j_call: TRBJ2-7; v_call: TRBV13; cdr3_aa: CASRTASGEFEEQYF
j_call: TRBJ1-2; v_call: TRBV27; cdr3_aa: CASSFRGQGAYYGYTF
j_call: TRBJ2-1; v_call: TRBV5-5; cdr3_aa: CASSLWGGSNEQFF
j_call: TRBJ1-3; v_call: TRBV6-1; cdr3_aa: CASSEIGGWGNTIYF
j_call: TRBJ1-1; v_call: TRBV7-9; cdr3_aa: CASSLGNRGAFF
j_call: TRBJ2-7; v_call: TRBV30; cdr3_aa: CAWSVAYRDSARYEQYF
j_call: TRBJ2-7; v_call: TRBV7-9; cdr3_aa: CASSLILAGGPGSYEQYF
j_call: TRBJ1-6; v_call: TRBV5-4; cdr3_aa: CASTHRTGANSPLHF
j_call: TRBJ2-3; v_call: TRBV19; cdr3_aa: CASSTRGGYITDTQYF